Each of the 31 T cell receptor beta chains below was sequenced from the same sample in a study of blood T cell repertoires in COVID-19. Profiling relied on immunoSEQ multiplex PCR, and the TCRdb table lists in-frame clones only, not all of them. This sample carries 200,000 to 300,000 clones, roughly nine tenths of them seen once, and the ten largest clones take around 3%. The specimen was peripheral blood. The receptors were gathered from a young man with active or convalescent COVID-19.

The chain combines TRBV19 with TRBJ2-1; TRBD1 agrees at 8 bases. This CDR3 is 16 amino acids long. The junction had 6 bases not matched to a gene; V was cut back by 1 base and J by 4 bases. The germline V gene encodes CDR1 LNHDA and CDR2 SQIVND (reference sequence). CDR3 sequence (DNA): TGTGCCAGTAGTATAGGCCGGGACAGGCCTTACAATGAGCAGTTCTTC. Translation gives CASSIGRDRPYNEQFF.

The chain has TRBV12-1 and TRBJ2-1; the table calls TRBD2, which could not be checked here. TRBV12-1 is assigned pseudogene status. CDR3 size: 17 residues. The CDR3 reads CASTGGIRSGSYNEQFF. In nucleotides, the CDR3 is TGTGCCAGCACTGGGGGGATCCGAAGCGGTTCCTACAATGAGCAGTTCTTC.

The CDR3 DNA sequence: TGTGCCAGCAGCCAAGATAACAGTCAGCCCCAGCATTTT. This translates into CASSQDNSQPQHF. The gene calls are TRBV4-2 and TRBJ1-5; D is uncertain. V dropped 0 bases and J dropped 6 bases, with 6 bases sitting between them. Germline V gene sequence: CDR1 LGHNA, CDR2 YNFKEQ. This CDR3 spans 13 amino acids.

The rearrangement uses TRBV7-9 and TRBJ2-7, with 7 bases lining up with TRBD1. CDR3 length: 14 amino acids. CDR1 and CDR2 (germline): SEHNR, FQNEAQ (reference sequence). V dropped 1 base and J dropped 1; count of bases not matched to a gene: 1. Here the CDR3 reads CASSLEGQSYEQYF. CDR3 nucleotides: TGTGCCAGCAGCTTAGAGGGACAGTCCTACGAGCAGTACTTC.

CDR3 DNA: TGTGCCAGCAGCCCCGGCGGGGCTGGAAACACCATATATTTT. This gives the protein CASSPGGAGNTIYF. The chain employs TRBV7-3 and TRBJ1-3, with D hard to call. This CDR3 spans 14 amino acids. Germline V CDR1 and CDR2: SGHTA, FQGTGA. V was pared by 5 bases and J by 2 bases, with 10 bases between.

This clone was recorded once. The V call is TRBV7-9, the J call TRBJ1-2, with TRBD1 matching 7 bases. Germline CDR1 SEHNR, CDR2 FQNEAQ (reference sequence). The CDR3 runs 14 residues. V was pared by 5 bases and J by 7 bases, with 10 bases of the junction left unmatched. The CDR3 spells CASSPGDSLVGYTF. Here the CDR3 DNA reads TGTGCCAGCAGCCCCGGGGACAGCCTCGTTGGCTACACCTTC.

This chain joins TRBV27 and TRBJ1-2, with TRBD1 as a possible D gene (5 bases). Germline V CDR1 and CDR2: MNHEY, SMNVEV (reference sequence). The length of the CDR3 is 16 residues. Trimming stripped 5 bases from V and 8 bases from J, with 24 bases between. The CDR3 DNA is TGTGCCAGCAGTCCCATACCGGACAATCGGCGGAAAGGCTACACCTTC. This gives the protein CASSPIPDNRRKGYTF.

V and J are TRBV9 and TRBJ2-5; TRBD2 might be the D (6 bases). Deletions cut 4 bases from V and 3 bases from J, with 19 bases between. The CDR3 sequence is 16 residues long. The germline V gene has CDR1 SGDLS and CDR2 YYNGEE. CDR3 amino acids: CASSSRDWSPKETQYF. The CDR3 DNA reads as TGTGCCAGCAGCTCCCGGGACTGGAGCCCAAAAGAGACCCAGTACTTC.

The chain joins TRBV7-2 to TRBJ1-2, with D unresolved. The germline V gene has CDR1 SGHTA and CDR2 FQGNSA. V shed 4 bases and J shed 8 bases, with 14 bases lying between them. This CDR3 region has 13 residues. CDR3 sequence: CASSSAGLGGYTF. CDR3 in DNA: TGTGCCAGCAGCTCAGCAGGATTGGGCGGCTACACCTTC.

V is TRBV27 and J is TRBJ2-3; 7 nucleotides line up with TRBD2. V was clipped by 3 bases and J by 0 bases; unmatched bases: 12. Germline V CDR1 and CDR2: MNHEY, SMNVEV (reference sequence). This CDR3 is 18 amino acids long. Here the CDR3 reads CASSFSPLAAASTDTQYF. The DNA of the CDR3 is TGTGCCAGCAGTTTCTCCCCGCTAGCGGCGGCTAGCACAGATACGCAGTATTTT.

V and J are TRBV19 and TRBJ1-5, with 8 bases that match TRBD1. Germline V gene data show CDR1 as LNHDA and CDR2 as SQIVND (reference sequence). The CDR3 is made up of 14 amino acids. J gave up 2 bases and V 4 bases, and 1 base lay outside the gene matches. CDR3 in amino acids: CASSTTGGNQPQHF. The CDR3, as DNA: TGTGCCAGTAGTACGACAGGGGGCAATCAGCCCCAGCATTTT.

J is TRBJ2-3 and V is TRBV5-1; 11 nucleotides agree with TRBD2. This CDR3 contains 15 residues. V lost 4 bases and J lost 5; bases outside the gene matches: 6. Germline V CDR1 and CDR2: SGHRS, YFSETQ. The CDR3: CASSRGTSGRDTQYF. Written as DNA, the CDR3 is TGCGCCAGCAGCAGGGGGACTAGCGGCAGAGATACGCAGTATTTT.

The chain recombines TRBV19 with TRBJ1-6; TRBD1 matches 9 bases. The J segment lost 6 bases and the V segment lost 6 bases, leaving 9 bases of the junction unmatched. CDR1 LNHDA and CDR2 SQIVND come from the germline V gene (reference sequence). CDR3 length: 16 residues. This CDR3 is CASSSRGQGSNSPLHF. Written as DNA, the CDR3 is TGTGCCAGTAGCTCGAGAGGACAGGGGTCTAATTCACCCCTCCACTTT.

V and J are TRBV2 and TRBJ2-1, with D perhaps TRBD1 (6 bases). V lost 1 base to trimming and J lost 12 bases, with 7 bases between them. Germline V lookup: CDR1 SNHLY, CDR2 FYNNEI. The CDR3 has 11 amino acids. Here the CDR3 reads CASSEGGGQFF. CDR3 in DNA: TGTGCCAGCAGTGAAGGAGGGGGGCAGTTCTTC.

The V gene is TRBV7-3, the J gene TRBJ2-5, with 7 bases lining up with TRBD1. Germline values: CDR1 SGHTA, CDR2 FQGTGA. The junction had 5 bases not matched to a gene; V was cut back by 8 bases and J by 2 bases. The CDR3 is 13 residues long. The CDR3 region is CASSGQPQETQYF. For the CDR3, the DNA is TGTGCCAGCTCGGGACAGCCGCAAGAGACCCAGTACTTC.

This chain connects TRBV2 to TRBJ2-5; TRBD2 matches 9 bases. Per the germline V gene, CDR1 is SNHLY and CDR2 is FYNNEI. After removal of 7 bases from V and 5 bases from J, the junction contained 14 bases not matched to a gene. CDR3 length equals 16 residues. CDR3 DNA sequence: TGTGCCAGCAAGGGGTACGGCGGGGGGGCCGGTGAGACCCAGTACTTC. Its translation: CASKGYGGGAGETQYF.

V is TRBV19 and J is TRBJ2-3; 10 positions agree with TRBD2. J lost 2 bases, V lost 3 bases, and 5 bases had no gene match. Germline CDR1 reads LNHDA; CDR2 reads SQIVND (reference sequence). This CDR3 is 16 amino acids long. CDR3 protein: CASSILAGAHTDTQYF. CDR3 nucleotide sequence: TGTGCCAGTAGTATCCTAGCGGGGGCCCACACAGATACGCAGTATTTT.

As DNA, the CDR3 is TGTGCCAGCAGCCAAGGGGACAGGACTTCCTACGAGCAGTACTTC. Its protein product is CASSQGDRTSYEQYF. The chain couples TRBV4-2 to TRBJ2-7; 8 bases map to TRBD1. V gave up 1 base and J gave up 1 base; unmatched junction bases: 3. The CDR3 is 15 amino acids. In germline, CDR1 is LGHNA, CDR2 YNFKEQ.

The V gene is TRBV6-2 or TRBV6-3, the J gene TRBJ2-2, with D perhaps TRBD1 (7 bases). V gave up 5 bases and J gave up 5 bases, with 21 bases separating them. There are 17 residues in the CDR3. CDR1 and CDR2 from the germline V gene are MNHEY and SVGEGT. CDR3 in DNA: TGTGCCAGCAGTCCCGCCGGGACAGTGGAGGGGACCGGGGAGCTGTTTTTT. This sequence encodes CASSPAGTVEGTGELFF.

The V call is TRBV5-1, the J call TRBJ2-2; unclear D gene. From germline, CDR1 is SGHRS and CDR2 YFSETQ. Trimming left V 6 bases short and J 1 base short, with 10 bases between. This CDR3 is built from 14 residues. The CDR3 nucleotides read TGCGCCAGCATCCAATCATGGAACACCGGGGAGCTGTTTTTT. This encodes CASIQSWNTGELFF.

The CDR3 nucleotides read TGTGCCAGCAGCTTATGGCCCCAGGGTAGCGGGGACGGCACAGATACGCAGTATTTT. Translating it yields CASSLWPQGSGDGTDTQYF. The chain carries TRBV7-9 and TRBJ2-3, with 8 bases aligning to TRBD2. The CDR3 extends over 19 amino acids. V lost 2 bases to trimming and J lost 1 base; unmatched junction nucleotides: 14. The germline V gene has CDR1 SEHNR and CDR2 FQNEAQ (reference sequence).

The chain carries TRBV12-5 and TRBJ1-1; tentative D call: TRBD1 (5 bases). Looked up from germline, CDR1 is LGHNT and CDR2 is FRNRAP. The CDR3 is 14 residues long. Trimming pared 4 bases from V and 1 base from J, leaving 10 bases between. The CDR3 loop reads CASGSGQGNTEAFF. CDR3 sequence (DNA): TGTGCTAGTGGTTCTGGTCAGGGGAACACTGAAGCTTTCTTT. Drawing the rest from reference TRBV12-5 and TRBJ1-1, the complete variable domain is DARVTQTPRHKVTEMGQEVTMRCQPILGHNTVFWYRQTMMQGLELLAYFRNRAPLDDSGMPKDRFSAEMPDATLATLKIQPSEPRDSAVYFCASGSGQGNTEAFFGQGTRLTVV.

This chain uses TRBV6-2 or TRBV6-3 with TRBJ2-1, with a possible D match to TRBD1 (6 bases). CDR1 is MNHEY and CDR2 is SVGEGT in the germline V gene. The CDR3 is made up of 12 amino acids. V was cut by 6 bases and J by 7 bases, with 10 bases left in between. The CDR3 is CASSRTGNEQFF. CDR3 nucleotide sequence: TGTGCCAGCAGCCGCACAGGGAATGAGCAGTTCTTC.

V and J are TRBV19 and TRBJ2-1, with 8 bases aligning to TRBD2. Trimming took 6 bases from V and 5 from J; bases not matched to a gene: 6. Germline V CDR1 and CDR2: LNHDA, SQIVND (reference sequence). The CDR3 is 14 residues long. CDR3 sequence (DNA): TGTGCCAGTAGGAGTGGCGGGAGGAACAATGAGCAGTTCTTC. Its translation: CASRSGGRNNEQFF.

The CDR3 DNA reads as TGTGCCAGCAGTTACCAGGGGAACACTGAAGCTTTCTTT. This gives the protein CASSYQGNTEAFF. The V call is TRBV6-5, the J call TRBJ1-1, with D possibly being TRBD1 (5 bases). This CDR3 contains 13 residues. CDR1 is MNHEY, CDR2 SVGAGI, per germline. V lost 2 bases and J lost 1, with 5 bases in between.

V gene TRBV5-6 combines with J gene TRBJ2-1; 7 nucleotides line up with TRBD2. Germline values: CDR1 SGHDT, CDR2 YYEEEE. This CDR3 is built from 14 residues. Trimming took 2 bases from V and 4 from J; bases not matched to a gene: 3. DNA for the CDR3: TGTGCCAGCAGCTTTGGCGGGGGATACAATGAGCAGTTCTTC. Protein sequence: CASSFGGGYNEQFF.

Worth noting for this clone: This same CDR3 is encoded by further DNA sequences in the sample. The chain recombines TRBV24-1 with TRBJ2-7; 14 positions match TRBD2. CDR1 is KGHDR and CDR2 is SFDVKD in the germline V gene. Unmatched junction bases numbered 15, after V lost 9 bases and J lost 6 bases. The CDR3 is 17 residues long. This CDR3 is CATAGRSTSGRGLEQYF. CDR3 nucleotides: TGTGCCACCGCCGGGCGGTCGACTAGCGGGAGGGGGCTCGAGCAGTACTTC.

This chain uses TRBV6-2 or TRBV6-3 with TRBJ2-3, with 8 bases that match TRBD2. Trimming removed 2 bases from V and 1 base from J; junction bases left unmatched: 5. The CDR3 extends over 16 amino acids. Looked up from germline, CDR1 is MNHEY and CDR2 is SVGEGT. The CDR3 bases are TGTGCCAGCAGTTACCTTAGCGGGATTGGCACAGATACGCAGTATTTT. Its translation: CASSYLSGIGTDTQYF.

The chain combines TRBV29-1 with TRBJ2-5; 7 nucleotides align to TRBD1. With 6 bases clipped from V and 4 bases from J, the junction kept 11 bases outside the gene matches. The CDR3 contains 14 residues. Germline CDR1 and CDR2: SQVTM and ANQGSEA. The CDR3 sequence is CSVVKTGILETQYF. In DNA, the CDR3 is TGCAGCGTGGTTAAGACAGGGATATTAGAGACCCAGTACTTC.

The rearrangement joins TRBV28 to TRBJ2-7; D may be TRBD1 (6 bases). The CDR3 contains 12 residues. V shed 8 bases and J shed 2 bases, with 10 bases lying between them. Germline CDR1 and CDR2: MDHEN and SYDVKM. The CDR3 protein is CASGGHPYEQYF. The CDR3 coding sequence is TGTGCCAGCGGGGGACATCCCTACGAGCAGTACTTC.

The chain links TRBV7-9 to TRBJ1-5; a possible D gene is TRBD1 (5 bases). V lost 1 base to trimming and J lost 0 bases, with 10 bases between them. Germline V gene data show CDR1 as SEHNR and CDR2 as FQNEAQ (reference sequence). The CDR3 extends over 16 amino acids. CDR3 region: CASSLVGGSSNQPQHF. The CDR3 DNA follows: TGTGCCAGCAGCTTAGTCGGGGGGAGTAGCAATCAGCCCCAGCATTTT.